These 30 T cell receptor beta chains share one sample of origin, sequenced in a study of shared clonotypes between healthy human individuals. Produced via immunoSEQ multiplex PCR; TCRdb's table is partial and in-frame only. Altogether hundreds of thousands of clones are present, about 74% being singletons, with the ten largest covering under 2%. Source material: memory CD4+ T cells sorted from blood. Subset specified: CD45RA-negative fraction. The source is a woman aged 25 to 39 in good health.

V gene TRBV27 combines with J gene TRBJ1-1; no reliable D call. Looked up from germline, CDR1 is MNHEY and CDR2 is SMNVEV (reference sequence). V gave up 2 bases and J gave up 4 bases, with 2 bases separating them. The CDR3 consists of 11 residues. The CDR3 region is CASSLRTEAFF. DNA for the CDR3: TGTGCCAGCAGTTTACGCACTGAAGCTTTCTTT.

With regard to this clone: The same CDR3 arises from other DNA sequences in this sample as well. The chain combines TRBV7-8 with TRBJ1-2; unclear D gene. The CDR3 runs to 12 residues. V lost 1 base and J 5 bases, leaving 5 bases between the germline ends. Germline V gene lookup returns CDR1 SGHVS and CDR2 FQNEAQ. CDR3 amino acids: CASSLGDYGYTF. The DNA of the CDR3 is TGTGCCAGCAGCTTAGGGGATTATGGCTACACCTTC.

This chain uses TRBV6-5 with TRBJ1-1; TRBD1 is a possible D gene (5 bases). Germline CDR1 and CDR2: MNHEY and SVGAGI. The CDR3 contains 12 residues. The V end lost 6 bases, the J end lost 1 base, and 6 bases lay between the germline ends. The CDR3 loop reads CASSDRNTEAFF. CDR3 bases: TGTGCCAGCAGCGACAGGAACACTGAAGCTTTCTTT.

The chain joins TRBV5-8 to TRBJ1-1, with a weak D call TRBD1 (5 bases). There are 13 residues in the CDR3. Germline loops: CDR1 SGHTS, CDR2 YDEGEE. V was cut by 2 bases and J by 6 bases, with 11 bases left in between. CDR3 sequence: CASSFSGNPEAFF. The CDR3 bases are TGTGCCAGCAGCTTCTCAGGGAATCCTGAAGCTTTCTTT.

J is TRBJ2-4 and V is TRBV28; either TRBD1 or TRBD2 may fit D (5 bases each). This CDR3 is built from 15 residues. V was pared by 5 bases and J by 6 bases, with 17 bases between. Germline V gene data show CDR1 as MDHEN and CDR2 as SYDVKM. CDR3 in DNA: TGTGCCAGCAGTCCCGATCTTTGGGGGACAAACATTCAGTACTTC. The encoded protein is CASSPDLWGTNIQYF.

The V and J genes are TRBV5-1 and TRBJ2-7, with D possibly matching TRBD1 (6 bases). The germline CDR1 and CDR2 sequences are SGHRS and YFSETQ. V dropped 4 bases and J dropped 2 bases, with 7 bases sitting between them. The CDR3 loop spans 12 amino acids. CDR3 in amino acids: CASSEGAYEQYF. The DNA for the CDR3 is TGCGCCAGCAGCGAGGGGGCCTACGAGCAGTACTTC. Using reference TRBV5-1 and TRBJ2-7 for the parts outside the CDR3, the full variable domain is KAGVTQTPRYLIKTRGQQVTLSCSPISGHRSVSWYQQTPGQGLQFLFEYFSETQRNKGNFPGRFSGRQFSNSRSEMNVSTLELGDSALYLCASSEGAYEQYFGPGTRLTVT.

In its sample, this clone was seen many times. CDR3 bases: TGCAGCGTTGATATACGGCTTGGGAGTGAGCAGTTCTTC. This encodes CSVDIRLGSEQFF. The chain combines TRBV29-1 with TRBJ2-1; maybe TRBD2 (5 bases). The germline V and J ends were trimmed by 3 bases and 9 bases, with 15 bases remaining between them. The CDR3 contains 13 residues. Germline V lookup: CDR1 SQVTM, CDR2 ANQGSEA.

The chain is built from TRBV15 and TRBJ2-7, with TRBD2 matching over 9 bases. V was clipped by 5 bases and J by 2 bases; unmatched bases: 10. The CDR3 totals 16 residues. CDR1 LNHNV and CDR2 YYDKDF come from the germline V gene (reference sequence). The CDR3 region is CATSGSVSGSTYEQYF. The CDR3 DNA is TGTGCCACCAGCGGGTCGGTTAGCGGGAGTACCTACGAGCAGTACTTC.

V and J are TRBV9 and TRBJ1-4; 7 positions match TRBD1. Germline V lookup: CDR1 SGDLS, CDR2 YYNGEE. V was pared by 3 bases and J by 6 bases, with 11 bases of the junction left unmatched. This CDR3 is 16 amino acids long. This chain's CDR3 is CASSGTRGQSHEKLFF. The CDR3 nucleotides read TGTGCCAGCAGCGGTACCCGGGGACAGTCGCATGAAAAACTGTTTTTT.

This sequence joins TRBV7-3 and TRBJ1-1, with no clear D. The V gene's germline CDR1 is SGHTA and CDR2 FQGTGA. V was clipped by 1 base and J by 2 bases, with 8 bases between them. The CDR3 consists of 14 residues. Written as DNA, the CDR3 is TGTGCCAGCAGCTTAAAAGGTGGTAACACTGAAGCTTTCTTT. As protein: CASSLKGGNTEAFF.

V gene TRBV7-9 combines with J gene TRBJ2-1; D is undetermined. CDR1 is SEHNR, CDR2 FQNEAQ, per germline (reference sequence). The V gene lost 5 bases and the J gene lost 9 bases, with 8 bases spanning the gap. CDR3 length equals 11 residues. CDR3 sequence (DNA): TGTGCCAGCAGCCCTAGGAGTGAGCAGTTCTTC. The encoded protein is CASSPRSEQFF.

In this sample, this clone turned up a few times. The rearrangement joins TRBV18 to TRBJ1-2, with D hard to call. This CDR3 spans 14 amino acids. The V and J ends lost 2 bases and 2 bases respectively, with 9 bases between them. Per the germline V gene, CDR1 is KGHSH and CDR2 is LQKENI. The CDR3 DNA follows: TGTGCCAGCTCACCAGAGGAAGGGAACTATGGCTACACCTTC. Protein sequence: CASSPEEGNYGYTF.

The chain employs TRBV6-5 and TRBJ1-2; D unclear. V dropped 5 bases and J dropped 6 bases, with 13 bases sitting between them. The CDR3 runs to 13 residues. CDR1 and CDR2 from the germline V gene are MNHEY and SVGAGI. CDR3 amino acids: CASSEAGGNGYTF. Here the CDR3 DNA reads TGTGCCAGCAGTGAAGCGGGAGGTAATGGCTACACCTTC.

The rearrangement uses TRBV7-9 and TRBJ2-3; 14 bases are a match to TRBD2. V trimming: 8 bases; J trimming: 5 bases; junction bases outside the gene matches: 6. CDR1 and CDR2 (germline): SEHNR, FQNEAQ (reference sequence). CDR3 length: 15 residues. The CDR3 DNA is TGTGCCAGCGAGACTAGCGGGAGGGCGGAAGATACGCAGTATTTT. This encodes CASETSGRAEDTQYF.

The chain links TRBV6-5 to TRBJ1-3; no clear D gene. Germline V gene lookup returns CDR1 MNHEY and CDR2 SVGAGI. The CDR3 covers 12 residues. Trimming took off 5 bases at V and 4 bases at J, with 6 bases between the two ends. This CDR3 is CASSPRGNTIYF. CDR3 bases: TGTGCCAGCAGTCCACGAGGAAACACCATATATTTT.

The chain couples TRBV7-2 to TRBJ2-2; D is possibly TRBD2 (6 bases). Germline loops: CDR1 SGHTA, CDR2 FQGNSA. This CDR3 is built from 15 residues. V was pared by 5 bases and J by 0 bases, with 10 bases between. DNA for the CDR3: TGTGCCAGCAGCCCCCTAGCGACGAACACCGGGGAGCTGTTTTTT. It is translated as CASSPLATNTGELFF.

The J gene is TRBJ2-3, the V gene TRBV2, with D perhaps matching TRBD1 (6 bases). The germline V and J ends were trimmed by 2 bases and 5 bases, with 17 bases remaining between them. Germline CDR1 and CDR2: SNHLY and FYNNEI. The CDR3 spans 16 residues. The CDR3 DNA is TGTGCCAGCAGTGAAAATCTTGGGGGCTCGGGAGATACGCAGTATTTT. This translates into CASSENLGGSGDTQYF. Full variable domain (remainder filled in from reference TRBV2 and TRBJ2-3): EPEVTQTPSHQVTQMGQEVILRCVPISNHLYFYWYRQILGQKVEFLVSFYNNEISEKSEIFDDQFSVERPDGSNFTLKIRSTKLEDSAMYFCASSENLGGSGDTQYFGPGTRLTVL.

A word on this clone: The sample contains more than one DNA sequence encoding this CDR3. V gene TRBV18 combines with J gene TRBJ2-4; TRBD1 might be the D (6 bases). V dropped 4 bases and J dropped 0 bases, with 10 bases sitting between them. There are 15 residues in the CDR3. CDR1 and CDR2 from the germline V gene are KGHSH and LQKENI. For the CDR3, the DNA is TGTGCCAGCTCACGACAGGAACTAGCCAAAAACATTCAGTACTTC. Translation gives CASSRQELAKNIQYF.

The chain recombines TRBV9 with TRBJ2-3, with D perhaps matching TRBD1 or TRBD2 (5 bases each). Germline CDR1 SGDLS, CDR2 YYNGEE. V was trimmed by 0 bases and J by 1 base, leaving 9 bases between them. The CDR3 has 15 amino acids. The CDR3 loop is CASSVVGTGTDTQYF. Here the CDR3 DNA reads TGTGCCAGCAGCGTAGTCGGGACCGGCACAGATACGCAGTATTTT.

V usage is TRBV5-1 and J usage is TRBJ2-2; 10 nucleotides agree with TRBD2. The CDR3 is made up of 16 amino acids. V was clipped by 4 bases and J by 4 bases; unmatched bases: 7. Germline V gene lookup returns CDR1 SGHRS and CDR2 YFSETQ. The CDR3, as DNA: TGCGCCAGCAGCCCTATAGCGGGAGGTCCCACCGGGGAGCTGTTTTTT. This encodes CASSPIAGGPTGELFF.

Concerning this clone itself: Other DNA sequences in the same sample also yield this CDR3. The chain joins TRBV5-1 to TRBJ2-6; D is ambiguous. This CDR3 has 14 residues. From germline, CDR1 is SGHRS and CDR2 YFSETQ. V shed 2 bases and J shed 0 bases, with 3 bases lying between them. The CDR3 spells CASSFDSGANVLTF. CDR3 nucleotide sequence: TGCGCCAGCAGCTTTGACTCTGGGGCCAACGTCCTGACTTTC.

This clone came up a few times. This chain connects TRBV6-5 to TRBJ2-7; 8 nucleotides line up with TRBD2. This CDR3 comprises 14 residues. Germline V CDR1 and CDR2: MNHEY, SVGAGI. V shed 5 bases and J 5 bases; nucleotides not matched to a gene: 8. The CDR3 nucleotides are TGTGCCAGCAGTCCCAGCGGGAGACGTGACGAGCAGTACTTC. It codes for CASSPSGRRDEQYF.

CDR3 sequence reads: CATREQFQAGELFF. The CDR3 DNA sequence: TGTGCCACCAGGGAGCAGTTTCAAGCCGGGGAGCTGTTTTTT. The V and J genes are TRBV2 and TRBJ2-2; D may be TRBD1 or TRBD2 (5 bases each). Trimming cost V 10 bases and J 6 bases, with 18 bases left between them. The CDR3 extends over 14 amino acids. Germline lookup yields CDR1 SNHLY and CDR2 FYNNEI.

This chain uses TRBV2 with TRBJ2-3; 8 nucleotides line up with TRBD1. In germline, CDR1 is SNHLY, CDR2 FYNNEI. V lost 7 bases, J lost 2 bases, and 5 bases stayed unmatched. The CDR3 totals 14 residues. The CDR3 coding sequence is TGTGCCAGCAAGGGGGGACAGGTCACAGATACGCAGTATTTT. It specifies CASKGGQVTDTQYF.

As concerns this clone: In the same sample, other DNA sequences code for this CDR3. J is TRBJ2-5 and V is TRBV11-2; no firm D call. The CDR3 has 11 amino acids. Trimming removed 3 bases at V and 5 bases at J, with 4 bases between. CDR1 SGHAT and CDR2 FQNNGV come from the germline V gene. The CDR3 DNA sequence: TGTGCCAGCAGCTTGTCGGAGACCCAGTACTTC. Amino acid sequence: CASSLSETQYF.

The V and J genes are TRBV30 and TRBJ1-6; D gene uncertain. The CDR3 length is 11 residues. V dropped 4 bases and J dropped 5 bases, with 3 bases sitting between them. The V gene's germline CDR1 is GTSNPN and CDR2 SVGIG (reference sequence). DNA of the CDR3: TGTGCCTGGACCGATAATTCACCCCTCCACTTT. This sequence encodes CAWTDNSPLHF.

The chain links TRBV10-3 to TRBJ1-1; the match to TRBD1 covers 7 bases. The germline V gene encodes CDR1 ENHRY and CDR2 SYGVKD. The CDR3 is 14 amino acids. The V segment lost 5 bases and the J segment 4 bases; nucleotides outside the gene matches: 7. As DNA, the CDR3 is TGTGCCATCAGTAATACAGGGGTGGTCACTGAAGCTTTCTTT. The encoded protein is CAISNTGVVTEAFF.

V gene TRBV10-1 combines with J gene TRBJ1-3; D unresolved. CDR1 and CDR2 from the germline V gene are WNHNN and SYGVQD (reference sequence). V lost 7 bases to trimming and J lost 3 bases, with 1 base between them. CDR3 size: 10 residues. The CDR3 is CASIGNTIYF. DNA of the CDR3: TGCGCCAGCATTGGAAACACCATATATTTT.

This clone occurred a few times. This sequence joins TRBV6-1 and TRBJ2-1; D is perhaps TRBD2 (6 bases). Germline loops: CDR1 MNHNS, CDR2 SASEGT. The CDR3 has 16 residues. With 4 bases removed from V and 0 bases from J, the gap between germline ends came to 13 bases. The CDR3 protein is CASSVTLAHSYNEQFF. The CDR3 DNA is TGTGCCAGCAGTGTGACTCTAGCGCACTCCTACAATGAGCAGTTCTTC.

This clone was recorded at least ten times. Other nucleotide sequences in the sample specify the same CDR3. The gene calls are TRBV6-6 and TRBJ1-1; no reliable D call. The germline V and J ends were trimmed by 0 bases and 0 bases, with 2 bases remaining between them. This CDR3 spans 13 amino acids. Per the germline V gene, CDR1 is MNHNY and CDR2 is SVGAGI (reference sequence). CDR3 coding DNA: TGTGCCAGCAGTTACTCGCTGAACACTGAAGCTTTCTTT. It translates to CASSYSLNTEAFF.